The 26 T cell receptor beta chains below were found in one sample sequenced in a study of T cells in Graves' hyperthyroidism and ophthalmopathy. Amplification yielded TCR beta CDR3 regions, with RNA transcripts as the source. Initially, a first-round RT-PCR of the TCR CDR3 employed the HTBI primer set. MiXCR, run by TCRdb on the multiplex PCR reads, gives a single entry per CDR3 protein. This table has over 700,000 distinct CDR3 sequences, around 40% appearing once. Sequencing input: blood. The receptors originated from a woman aged 35 to 49 with Graves' hyperthyroidism.

This chain uses TRBV24-1 with TRBJ2-5; 8 bases match TRBD2. V gave up 5 bases and J gave up 3 bases; unmatched junction bases: 4. CDR1 KGHDR and CDR2 SFDVKD come from the germline V gene. This CDR3 region has 14 residues. The CDR3 loop is CATSGVSGEETQYF. CDR3 sequence (DNA): TGTGCCACCAGTGGTGTTAGCGGGGAAGAGACCCAGTACTTC.

The rearrangement links TRBV2 to TRBJ1-4, with no clear D. The germline gives CDR1 SNHLY, CDR2 FYNNEI. The CDR3 covers 14 residues. Trimming left V 3 bases short and J 6 bases short, with 11 bases between. Here the CDR3 DNA reads TGTGCCAGCAGTGACCCCCAGGTATATGAAAAACTGTTTTTT. Translated, it gives CASSDPQVYEKLFF. Filled out from reference TRBV2 and TRBJ1-4, the complete variable domain reads EPEVTQTPSHQVTQMGQEVILRCVPISNHLYFYWYRQILGQKVEFLVSFYNNEISEKSEIFDDQFSVERPDGSNFTLKIRSTKLEDSAMYFCASSDPQVYEKLFFGSGTQLSVL.

This chain connects TRBV5-1 to TRBJ2-7; unclear D gene. This CDR3 spans 17 amino acids. V was trimmed by 2 bases and J by 4 bases, leaving 22 bases between them. Germline CDR1 and CDR2: SGHRS and YFSETQ. CDR3 DNA sequence: TGCGCCAGCAGCTTAAGACTCCAAGGTCCTCTTAGGTACGAGCAGTACTTC. Translated, it gives CASSLRLQGPLRYEQYF.

J is TRBJ1-2 and V is TRBV6-2 or TRBV6-3; no definite D call. V was cut by 6 bases and J by 0 bases, with 11 bases left in between. Looked up from germline, CDR1 is MNHEY and CDR2 is SVGEGT. The CDR3 loop spans 14 amino acids. The chain's CDR3 is CASSALLSNYGYTF. Written as DNA, the CDR3 is TGTGCCAGCAGCGCATTGCTTTCTAACTATGGCTACACCTTC.

This clonotype was seen a few times. The V gene is TRBV7-9, the J gene TRBJ1-1; D is perhaps TRBD1 (5 bases). This CDR3 region has 15 residues. Germline-derived CDR1 and CDR2 are SEHNR and FQNEAQ (reference sequence). The ends were cut back, 5 bases at V and 1 base at J, with 14 bases in the middle. CDR3 in amino acids: CASSLDGDRNTEAFF. The CDR3 coding sequence is TGTGCCAGCAGCCTAGATGGAGACAGGAACACTGAAGCTTTCTTT.

This chain uses TRBV28 with TRBJ1-3; a weak D match, TRBD1 (5 bases). The CDR3 has 14 residues. V lost 6 bases and J lost 5, with 14 bases in between. Per germline, CDR1 MDHEN and CDR2 SYDVKM. The CDR3 DNA follows: TGTGCCAGCAGCTCGGACACCGAGAGAAACACCATATATTTT. This encodes CASSSDTERNTIYF.

In the case of this clonotype: A single base separates this from a much larger clone, so it may be a read error. The CDR3 carries no conserved terminal phenylalanine or tryptophan, so it likely arises from a read error. V and J are TRBV25-1 and TRBJ1-5; tentative D call: TRBD1 (5 bases). In germline, CDR1 is MGHDK, CDR2 SYGVNS. Deletions cut 2 bases from V and 0 bases from J, with 8 bases between. The CDR3 is 15 amino acids. CDR3 sequence (DNA): TGTGCCAGCAGTGAAGGGGGGTCTAGCAATCAGCCCCAGCATCTT. Its translation is CASSEGGSSNQPQHL.

The rearrangement joins TRBV7-2 to TRBJ1-5; tentatively, D is TRBD1 (6 bases). Germline V CDR1 and CDR2: SGHTA, FQGNSA. Trimming removed 3 bases from V and 1 base from J, with 22 bases in between. This CDR3 is built from 19 residues. The CDR3, as DNA: TGTGCCAGCAGCTTCAGGGGAAGCCCTCCCGGGGGGAGCAATCAGCCCCAGCATTTT. It specifies CASSFRGSPPGGSNQPQHF.

This clonotype was seen many times. V is TRBV19 and J is TRBJ1-2; maybe TRBD1 (5 bases). Germline CDR1 LNHDA, CDR2 SQIVND (reference sequence). The CDR3 consists of 14 residues. Between the trimmed V and J ends, which lost 6 bases and 5 bases, there was a span of 16 bases. CDR3: CASRGSGTDYGYTF. The CDR3 DNA follows: TGTGCCAGTAGGGGGTCTGGGACGGATTATGGCTACACCTTC.

The CDR3 region is CASSVTLAGVTGELFF. The DNA for the CDR3 is TGTGCCAGCAGCGTGACACTAGCGGGAGTAACCGGGGAGCTGTTTTTT. The V gene is TRBV7-2, the J gene TRBJ2-2; 11 bases map to TRBD2. With V trimmed by 5 bases and J by 5 bases, 7 bases remained unmatched. Germline loops: CDR1 SGHTA, CDR2 FQGNSA. The CDR3 contains 16 residues.

V gene TRBV7-2 combines with J gene TRBJ2-6; D may be TRBD1 (5 bases). V was clipped by 7 bases and J by 4 bases, with 8 bases between them. CDR3 length: 13 amino acids. The germline gives CDR1 SGHTA, CDR2 FQGNSA. The CDR3 DNA follows: TGTGCCAGCACAGGGCCCGGGGCCAACGTCCTGACTTTC. It yields the protein CASTGPGANVLTF.

This clonotype was counted a few times. The chain joins TRBV19 to TRBJ1-2; TRBD1 is a possible D gene (6 bases). CDR1 LNHDA and CDR2 SQIVND come from the germline V gene (reference sequence). This CDR3 has 13 residues. The germline V and J ends were trimmed by 1 base and 6 bases, with 9 bases remaining between them. The CDR3 DNA reads TGTGCCAGTAGTATAGGTAGACAGGATGGCTACACCTTC. Residues: CASSIGRQDGYTF. Full variable domain (remainder filled in from reference TRBV19 and TRBJ1-2): DGGITQSPKYLFRKEGQNVTLSCEQNLNHDAMYWYRQDPGQGLRLIYYSQIVNDFQKGDIAEGYSVSREKKESFPLTVTSAQKNPTAFYLCASSIGRQDGYTFGSGTRLTVV.

This clonotype was found many times. The V call is TRBV2, the J call TRBJ2-7; the match to TRBD1 covers 9 bases. The V and J ends lost 10 bases and 3 bases, in that order; junction bases with no gene match: 7. Germline V gene lookup returns CDR1 SNHLY and CDR2 FYNNEI. The CDR3 totals 13 residues. The CDR3 nucleotides are TGTGCCAACAGCCGGGACAGGGTCTACGAGCAGTACTTC. Residues: CANSRDRVYEQYF.

The chain joins TRBV5-1 to TRBJ1-5, with 7 bases matching TRBD1. Germline V gene sequence: CDR1 SGHRS, CDR2 YFSETQ. Trimming at V came to 4 bases and at J to 5 bases, leaving 9 bases not matched to a gene. This CDR3 has 15 amino acids. CDR3 nucleotide sequence: TGCGCCAGCAGCCCTGAAGGACAGGAGGATCAGCCCCAGCATTTT. Its translation: CASSPEGQEDQPQHF. Full variable domain (outside the CDR3, taken from reference TRBV5-1 and TRBJ1-5): KAGVTQTPRYLIKTRGQQVTLSCSPISGHRSVSWYQQTPGQGLQFLFEYFSETQRNKGNFPGRFSGRQFSNSRSEMNVSTLELGDSALYLCASSPEGQEDQPQHFGDGTRLSIL.

This chain connects TRBV7-2 to TRBJ2-3; D is perhaps TRBD2 (5 bases). CDR1 SGHTA and CDR2 FQGNSA come from the germline V gene. Trimming stripped 3 bases from V and 5 bases from J, with 9 bases between. This CDR3 is 13 amino acids long. In DNA form, the CDR3 reads TGTGCCAGCAGCTTGGGAAGCGGAGATACGCAGTATTTT. Translated, it gives CASSLGSGDTQYF.

This clonotype was seen repeatedly, ten times or more. The gene calls are TRBV15 and TRBJ2-7; a weak D match, TRBD1 (6 bases). The CDR3 has 13 residues. V was clipped by 8 bases and J by 3 bases, with 14 bases between them. From germline, CDR1 is LNHNV and CDR2 YYDKDF (reference sequence). The CDR3 is CATSSDSNYEQYF. The DNA of the CDR3 is TGTGCCACCTCATCGGACAGTAACTACGAGCAGTACTTC.

This clonotype was recorded at least ten times. The chain employs TRBV10-3 and TRBJ1-2, with 11 bases matching TRBD1. From germline, CDR1 is ENHRY and CDR2 SYGVKD. The V and J ends lost 10 bases and 7 bases, in that order; junction bases with no gene match: 14. This CDR3 is 15 amino acids long. CDR3 protein: CATTPGTGGWSGYTF. The CDR3 DNA sequence: TGTGCCACCACACCCGGGACAGGGGGATGGTCTGGCTACACCTTC.

This clonotype was picked up one time. The chain joins TRBV10-3 to TRBJ1-2, with D unclear. Germline CDR1 and CDR2: ENHRY and SYGVKD. Trimming took off 6 bases at V and 8 bases at J, with 16 bases between the two ends. CDR3 length: 13 amino acids. Here the CDR3 reads CAISNPRTSGYTF. CDR3 nucleotide sequence: TGTGCCATCAGCAACCCTCGAACTAGCGGCTACACCTTC.

The chain links TRBV19 to TRBJ2-3; 8 bases are a match to TRBD2. The CDR3 totals 12 residues. The V gene end was trimmed by 3 bases and the J gene end by 11 bases; junction bases not matched to a gene: 4. The germline V gene has CDR1 LNHDA and CDR2 SQIVND (reference sequence). CDR3 sequence: CASSIQREMQYF. The DNA of the CDR3 is TGTGCCAGTAGTATCCAGCGGGAGATGCAGTATTTT.

This clonotype was detected many times. The J gene is TRBJ2-2, the V gene TRBV10-3, with TRBD1 matching 7 bases. CDR3 length equals 17 residues. Per the germline V gene, CDR1 is ENHRY and CDR2 is SYGVKD. The J segment lost 1 base and the V segment lost 2 bases, leaving 7 bases of the junction unmatched. The DNA of the CDR3 is TGTGCCATCAGTGAGACAACCGGGACAGTGAACACCGGGGAGCTGTTTTTT. Its protein product is CAISETTGTVNTGELFF.

The table lists this clonotype with a few counts. The gene calls are TRBV20-1 and TRBJ2-7; no definite D call. Germline CDR1 DFQATT, CDR2 SNEGSKA (reference sequence). This CDR3 comprises 12 residues. Trimming shortened V by 3 bases and J by 4 bases, and 10 bases separated the two germline ends. The CDR3 reads CSASQDIYEQYF. The CDR3 DNA sequence: TGCAGTGCTAGTCAGGATATATACGAGCAGTACTTC.

Only a few counts were recorded for this clonotype. A read error may be the cause here, since a much bigger clone is one base away. The chain is built from TRBV12-3 or TRBV12-4 and TRBJ1-5; the D gene is possibly TRBD1 (5 bases). The CDR3 is 13 residues long. CDR3 DNA: TGTGCCAGCAGCCCCCAGGGTCGTCAGCCCCGGCATTTT. Protein: CASSPQGRQPRHF.

This clonotype has ten or more counts. The V gene is TRBV7-2, the J gene TRBJ1-4; D uncertain. The CDR3 length is 14 residues. The V and J ends lost 5 bases and 0 bases respectively, with 7 bases between them. Per germline, CDR1 SGHTA and CDR2 FQGNSA. The CDR3 reads CASSQTPTNEKLFF. The CDR3 DNA follows: TGTGCCAGCAGCCAGACACCAACTAATGAAAAACTGTTTTTT.

This clonotype was recorded many times. The chain recombines TRBV19 with TRBJ1-4, with D tentatively TRBD1 (5 bases). There are 14 residues in the CDR3. Germline assignment: CDR1 LNHDA and CDR2 SQIVND (reference sequence). The V gene lost 6 bases and the J gene lost 13 bases, with 21 bases spanning the gap. CDR3 region: CASSNPPGGESLFF. The CDR3 DNA reads TGTGCCAGTAGCAACCCACCCGGGGGGGAATCACTGTTTTTT.

DNA of the CDR3: TGCAGTGCTGGACTAGCGGCTAACACCGGGGAGCTGTTTTTT. Encoded protein: CSAGLAANTGELFF. This chain joins TRBV20-1 and TRBJ2-2, with 10 bases lining up with TRBD2. The ends lost 5 bases at V and 2 bases at J; junction bases unmatched: 2. Germline CDR1 reads DFQATT; CDR2 reads SNEGSKA (reference sequence). The CDR3 has 14 amino acids.

This chain connects TRBV7-9 to TRBJ2-5; TRBD2 is a possible D gene (6 bases). CDR1 is SEHNR, CDR2 FQNEAQ, per germline (reference sequence). The V end lost 5 bases, the J end lost 1 base, and 14 bases lay between the germline ends. The CDR3 is 15 amino acids. CDR3 residues: CASSRSSAPQETQYF. The CDR3 DNA follows: TGTGCCAGCAGCCGGTCTAGCGCTCCCCAAGAGACCCAGTACTTC.